This T cell receptor (beta chain) was recorded in a study of blood T cell repertoires in COVID-19. Study in general: The United States, Italy and Spain supplied acute and convalescent COVID-19 samples. T cells, B-cell-depleted T cells, or PBMCs supplied cDNA or gDNA.

Method: immunoSEQ multiplex PCR; TCRdb's copy keeps in-frame clones and lacks some. The sample carries roughly 390,000 clones, around 84% recorded once. CDR1 is LGHDT and CDR2 is YNNKEL in the germline V gene (reference sequence). The J segment lost 4 bases and the V segment lost 3 bases, leaving 4 bases of the junction unmatched. The CDR3 has 14 residues. This clonotype was obtained from a woman between 18 and 29 years old with acute or convalescent COVID-19. The rearrangement links TRBV3-1 (or the pseudogene TRBV3-2) to TRBJ2-3; 7 nucleotides align to TRBD1. The sample consisted of peripheral blood. CDR3 bases: TGTGCCAGCAGCCAGGGGACAGCCTCAGATACGCAGTATTTT. Amino acid sequence: CASSQGTASDTQYF.